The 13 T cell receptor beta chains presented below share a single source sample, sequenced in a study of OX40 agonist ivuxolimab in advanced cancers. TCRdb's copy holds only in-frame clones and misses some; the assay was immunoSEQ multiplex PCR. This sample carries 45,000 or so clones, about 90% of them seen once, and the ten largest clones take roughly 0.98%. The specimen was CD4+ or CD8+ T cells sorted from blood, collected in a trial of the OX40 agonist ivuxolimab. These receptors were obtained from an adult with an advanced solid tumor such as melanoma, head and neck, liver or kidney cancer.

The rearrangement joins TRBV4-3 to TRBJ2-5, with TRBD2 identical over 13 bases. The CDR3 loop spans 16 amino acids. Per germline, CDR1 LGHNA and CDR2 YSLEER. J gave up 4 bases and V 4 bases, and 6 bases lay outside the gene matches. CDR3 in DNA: TGCGCCAGCAGCCGTCGACTAGCGGGAGGACGAGAGACCCAGTACTTC. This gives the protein CASSRRLAGGRETQYF.

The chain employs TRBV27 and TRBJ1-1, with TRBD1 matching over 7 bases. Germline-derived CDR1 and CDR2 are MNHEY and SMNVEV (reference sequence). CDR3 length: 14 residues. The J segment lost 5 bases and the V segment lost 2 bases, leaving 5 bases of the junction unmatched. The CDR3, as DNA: TGTGCCAGCAGTTTAGACAGGGCTAAAACTGAAGCTTTCTTT. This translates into CASSLDRAKTEAFF.

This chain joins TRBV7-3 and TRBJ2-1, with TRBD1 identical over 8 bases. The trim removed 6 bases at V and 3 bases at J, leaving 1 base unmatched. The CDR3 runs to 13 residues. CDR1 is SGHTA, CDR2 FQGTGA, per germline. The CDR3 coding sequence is TGTGCCAGCAGTACAGGGGGCTACAATGAGCAGTTCTTC. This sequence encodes CASSTGGYNEQFF.

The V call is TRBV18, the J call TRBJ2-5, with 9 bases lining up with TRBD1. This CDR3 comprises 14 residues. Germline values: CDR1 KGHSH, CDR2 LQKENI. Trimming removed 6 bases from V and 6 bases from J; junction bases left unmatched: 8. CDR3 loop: CASSQGTGLKTQYF. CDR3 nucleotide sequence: TGTGCCAGCTCTCAAGGGACAGGGCTAAAGACCCAGTACTTC. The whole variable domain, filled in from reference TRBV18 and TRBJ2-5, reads NAGVMQNPRHLVRRRGQEARLRCSPMKGHSHVYWYRQLPEEGLKFMVYLQKENIIDESGMPKERFSAEFPKEGPSILRIQQVVRGDSAAYFCASSQGTGLKTQYFGPGTRLLVL.

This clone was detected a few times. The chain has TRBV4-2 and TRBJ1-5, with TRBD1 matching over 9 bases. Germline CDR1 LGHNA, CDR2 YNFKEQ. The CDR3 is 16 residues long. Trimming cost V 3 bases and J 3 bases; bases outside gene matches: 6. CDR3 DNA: TGTGCCAGCAGCCAGCGGACAGGGGCCGACAATCAGCCCCAGCATTTT. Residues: CASSQRTGADNQPQHF.

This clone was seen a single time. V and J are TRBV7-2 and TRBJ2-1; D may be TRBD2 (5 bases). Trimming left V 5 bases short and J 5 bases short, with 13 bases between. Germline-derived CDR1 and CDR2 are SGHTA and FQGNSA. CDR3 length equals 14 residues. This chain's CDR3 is CASSRGVENNEQFF. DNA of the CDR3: TGTGCCAGCAGCCGGGGTGTAGAAAACAATGAGCAGTTCTTC.

CDR3 sequence: CASRLATLPDRDTDTQYF. The CDR3 DNA sequence: TGTGCAAGTCGCTTAGCTACACTTCCGGACAGGGACACAGATACGCAGTATTTT. This chain links TRBV12-2 with TRBJ2-3; no check of the table's D call, TRBD1, against the DNA was made. TRBV12-2 is a documented pseudogene. The CDR3 runs to 18 residues.

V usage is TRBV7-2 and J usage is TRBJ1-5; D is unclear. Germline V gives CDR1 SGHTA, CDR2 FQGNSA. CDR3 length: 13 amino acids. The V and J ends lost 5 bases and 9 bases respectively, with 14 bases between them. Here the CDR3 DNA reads TGTGCCAGCAGCCCAGAGCAGGTTGGGCCCCAGCATTTT. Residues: CASSPEQVGPQHF.

The CDR3 loop is CASSGGTGGGQPQHF. The CDR3 DNA sequence: TGTGCCAGCAGTGGAGGGACAGGGGGCGGTCAGCCCCAGCATTTT. The chain recombines TRBV6-4 with TRBJ1-5; 12 bases are a match to TRBD1. Per germline, CDR1 MRHNA and CDR2 SNTAGT. The J segment lost 6 bases and the V segment lost 4 bases, leaving 4 bases of the junction unmatched. This CDR3 comprises 15 residues.

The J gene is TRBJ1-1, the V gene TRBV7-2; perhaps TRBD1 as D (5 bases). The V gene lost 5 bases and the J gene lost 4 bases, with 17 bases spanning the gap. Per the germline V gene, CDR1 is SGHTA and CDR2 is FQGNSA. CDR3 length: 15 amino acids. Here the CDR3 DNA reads TGTGCCAGCAGCCTTGACATTGGGGGGGTCACTGAAGCTTTCTTT. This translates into CASSLDIGGVTEAFF.

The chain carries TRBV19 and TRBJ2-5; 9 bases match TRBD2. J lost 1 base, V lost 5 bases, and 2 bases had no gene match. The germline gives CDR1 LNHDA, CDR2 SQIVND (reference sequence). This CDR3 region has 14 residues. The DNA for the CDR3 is TGTGCCAGTAGTGCGACTAGCGGCCAAGAGACCCAGTACTTC. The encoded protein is CASSATSGQETQYF.

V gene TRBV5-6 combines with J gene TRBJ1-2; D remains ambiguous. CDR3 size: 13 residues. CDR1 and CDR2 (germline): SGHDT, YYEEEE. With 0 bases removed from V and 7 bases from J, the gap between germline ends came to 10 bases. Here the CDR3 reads CASSLGISGGYTF. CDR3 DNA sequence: TGTGCCAGCAGCTTGGGGATCTCGGGTGGCTACACCTTC.

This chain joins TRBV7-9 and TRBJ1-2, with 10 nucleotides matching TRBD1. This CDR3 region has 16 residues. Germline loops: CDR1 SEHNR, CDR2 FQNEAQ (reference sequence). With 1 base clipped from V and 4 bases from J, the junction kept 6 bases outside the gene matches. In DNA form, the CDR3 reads TGTGCCAGCAGCTTAGAAGGACAGGGGGTCGGCTATGGCTACACCTTC. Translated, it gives CASSLEGQGVGYGYTF.